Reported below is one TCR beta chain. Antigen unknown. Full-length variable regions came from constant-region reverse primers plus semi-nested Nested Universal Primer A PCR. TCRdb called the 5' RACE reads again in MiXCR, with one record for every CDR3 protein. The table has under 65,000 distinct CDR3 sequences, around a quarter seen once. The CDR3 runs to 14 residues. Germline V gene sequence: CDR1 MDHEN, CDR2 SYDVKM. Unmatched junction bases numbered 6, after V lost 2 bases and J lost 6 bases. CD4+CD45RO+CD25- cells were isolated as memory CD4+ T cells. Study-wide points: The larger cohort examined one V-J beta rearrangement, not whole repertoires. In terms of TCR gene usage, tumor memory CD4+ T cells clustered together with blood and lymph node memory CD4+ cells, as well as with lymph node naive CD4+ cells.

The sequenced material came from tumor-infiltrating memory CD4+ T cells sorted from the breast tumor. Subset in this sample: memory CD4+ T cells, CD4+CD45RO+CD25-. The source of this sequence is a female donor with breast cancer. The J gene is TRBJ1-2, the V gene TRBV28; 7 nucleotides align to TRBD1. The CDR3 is CASSLSNRGHGYTF. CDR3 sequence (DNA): TGTGCCAGCAGTTTAAGTAACAGGGGCCATGGCTACACCTTC.